This entry lists 17 T cell receptor beta chains sequenced from one sample in a study of blood T cell repertoires in COVID-19. Sequenced by immunoSEQ multiplex PCR; TCRdb stores in-frame clones only, minus some. The data contain about 140,000 clones, over 75% of them singletons. Sequencing used PBMCs or T cells enriched from blood (not recorded which). The receptor source for this set is a woman between 45 and 65 years old who had recovered from COVID-19.

The CDR3 nucleotides are TGCGCCAGCAGCCAAGACGATCCTCGGGCAGCGGGCTACTACGAGCAGTACTTC. Translation gives CASSQDDPRAAGYYEQYF. The genes are TRBV4-1 and TRBJ2-7; weak D call: TRBD2 (6 bases). Germline assignment: CDR1 MGHRA and CDR2 YSYEKL. CDR3 length: 18 residues. V was shortened by 0 bases and J by 3 bases, with 21 bases between the two germline ends.

Of note for this clone: An end of the junction does not agree with germline; a read error may underlie this. V usage is TRBV23-1 and J usage is TRBJ2-2; the match to TRBD1 covers 9 bases. TRBV23-1 is placed among ORFs of uncertain function. The CDR3 totals 14 residues. CDR3 in DNA: TGCGCCAGCATACCGGGACAGGGCGACCGGGGAGCTGTTTTT. It yields the protein CASIPGQGDRGAVF.

The count of this clone is one. The chain has TRBV6-5 and TRBJ2-5; TRBD2 might be the D (6 bases). With 0 bases removed from V and 5 bases from J, the gap between germline ends came to 10 bases. The germline gives CDR1 MNHEY, CDR2 SVGAGI. The CDR3 spans 14 residues. The CDR3 protein is CASSYSARGETQYF. The CDR3, as DNA: TGTGCCAGCAGTTACTCTGCCCGGGGGGAGACCCAGTACTTC.

The chain couples TRBV11-2 to TRBJ2-7; D might be TRBD2 (9 bases). Germline CDR1 is SGHAT and CDR2 is FQNNGV. This CDR3 spans 17 amino acids. The V gene lost 4 bases and the J gene lost 4 bases, with 23 bases spanning the gap. The DNA of the CDR3 is TGTGCCAGCAGCTCCTACAGGGGGACGCGGGAGGGATACGAGCAGTACTTC. Translating gives CASSSYRGTREGYEQYF.

J is TRBJ1-1 and V is TRBV12-3 or TRBV12-4; D possibly corresponds to TRBD1 (5 bases). This CDR3 contains 13 residues. The V end lost 6 bases, the J end lost 3 bases, and 11 bases lay between the germline ends. The DNA of the CDR3 is TGTGCCAGCAGATACGGAGGGGACACTGAAGCTTTCTTT. This codes for CASRYGGDTEAFF.

In its sample, this clone was seen once. This chain uses TRBV18 with TRBJ1-2; 7 nucleotides align to TRBD1. The length of the CDR3 is 15 residues. Germline V CDR1 and CDR2: KGHSH, LQKENI. Germline trimming cut 3 bases from V and 6 bases from J; bases unmatched to any gene: 10. The CDR3 protein is CASSPYRGFVDGYTF. DNA of the CDR3: TGTGCCAGCTCACCGTACAGGGGTTTCGTTGATGGCTACACCTTC.

This sequence joins TRBV7-9 and TRBJ2-2; 9 positions match TRBD2. Germline-derived CDR1 and CDR2 are SEHNR and FQNEAQ (reference sequence). The CDR3 has 16 residues. V shed 2 bases and J 4 bases; nucleotides not matched to a gene: 5. As DNA, the CDR3 is TGTGCCAGCAGCTTAATGCGGGGGGGCCTCACCGGGGAGCTGTTTTTT. It yields the protein CASSLMRGGLTGELFF. Complete variable domain (other parts from reference TRBV7-9 and TRBJ2-2): DTGVSQNPRHKITKRGQNVTFRCDPISEHNRLYWYRQTLGQGPEFLTYFQNEAQLEKSRLLSDRFSAERPKGSFSTLEIQRTEQGDSAMYLCASSLMRGGLTGELFFGEGSRLTVL.

This clone has only a few counts. The chain uses TRBV6-5 and TRBJ1-6, with 9 bases fitting TRBD1. The J segment lost 3 bases and the V segment lost 6 bases, leaving 3 bases of the junction unmatched. This CDR3 contains 15 residues. Germline V gives CDR1 MNHEY, CDR2 SVGAGI. The CDR3 loop reads CASRATGGYNSPLHF. The DNA of the CDR3 is TGTGCCAGCAGGGCGACAGGGGGCTATAATTCACCCCTCCACTTT.

The chain couples TRBV12-5 to TRBJ2-1; 7 bases align to TRBD2. V shed 1 base and J 4 bases; nucleotides not matched to a gene: 7. The CDR3 is 16 amino acids. Germline lookup yields CDR1 LGHNT and CDR2 FRNRAP. In nucleotides, the CDR3 is TGTGCTAGTGGTTTGGCGTCCGGGACTACATACAATGAGCAGTTCTTC. It specifies CASGLASGTTYNEQFF.

The DNA of the CDR3 is TGTGCCAGCAGCTGGGACAGTCGGAGGGAGACCCAGTACTTC. Translated: CASSWDSRRETQYF. The J gene is TRBJ2-5, the V gene TRBV7-3, with 7 nucleotides matching TRBD1. Per the germline V gene, CDR1 is SGHTA and CDR2 is FQGTGA. V shed 4 bases and J 5 bases; nucleotides not matched to a gene: 7. The CDR3 is 14 amino acids.

The V and J genes are TRBV12-5 and TRBJ1-1; the D is unclear. This CDR3 has 12 amino acids. The germline gives CDR1 LGHNT, CDR2 FRNRAP. Deletions cut 4 bases from V and 7 bases from J, with 10 bases between. CDR3 in DNA: TGTGCTAGTGGTTCCGGACGGGATGAAGCTTTCTTT. Its translation is CASGSGRDEAFF.

CDR3 amino acids: CSVLHGEGYTF. The CDR3 DNA is TGCAGCGTTCTTCACGGTGAGGGCTACACCTTC. This sequence joins TRBV29-1 and TRBJ1-2, with D uncertain. V was trimmed by 5 bases and J by 8 bases, leaving 12 bases between them. The CDR3 loop spans 11 amino acids. Per the germline V gene, CDR1 is SQVTM and CDR2 is ANQGSEA.

The V call is TRBV2, the J call TRBJ1-4, with 7 bases aligning to TRBD1. The CDR3 extends over 15 amino acids. Unmatched junction bases numbered 17, after V lost 11 bases and J lost 8 bases. Germline CDR1 and CDR2: SNHLY and FYNNEI. The CDR3 DNA reads TGTGCCTGTATGAACCGGGACCCAGGGGGGGAAAAACTGTTTTTT. Translated, it gives CACMNRDPGGEKLFF.

This clone was recorded once. J is TRBJ2-7 and V is TRBV14; 8 positions agree with TRBD1. J was trimmed by 0 bases and V by 3 bases; bases with no gene match: 1. The CDR3 contains 14 residues. Germline CDR1 is SGHDN and CDR2 is FVKESK. CDR3 nucleotides: TGTGCCAGCAGCCATGGACAGGGCTCCTACGAGCAGTACTTC. This codes for CASSHGQGSYEQYF.

This chain links TRBV5-1 with TRBJ2-7, with D maybe TRBD1 (6 bases). This CDR3 region has 14 residues. In germline, CDR1 is SGHRS, CDR2 YFSETQ. V was shortened by 0 bases and J by 3 bases, with 10 bases between the two germline ends. The CDR3 protein is CASSLAGTSYEQYF. The CDR3 DNA reads TGCGCCAGCAGCTTGGCCGGGACAAGCTACGAGCAGTACTTC.

V and J are TRBV7-8 and TRBJ2-5; D perhaps matches TRBD2 (6 bases). This CDR3 has 14 amino acids. Germline CDR1 and CDR2: SGHVS and FQNEAQ. Trimming left V 4 bases short and J 1 base short, with 10 bases between. The CDR3 DNA reads as TGTGCCAGCAGCTACGGGAGCACCCAAGAGACCCAGTACTTC. Protein sequence: CASSYGSTQETQYF.

The chain combines TRBV5-1 with TRBJ2-2; 7 nucleotides match TRBD1. Germline lookup yields CDR1 SGHRS and CDR2 YFSETQ. CDR3 length equals 17 residues. The ends lost 5 bases at V and 3 bases at J; junction bases unmatched: 13. DNA for the CDR3: TGCGCCAGCAGTCGGGACAGCGCGTCCTTGGACACCGGGGAGCTGTTTTTT. This sequence encodes CASSRDSASLDTGELFF.